This TCR beta chain appears in the sequencing data of a study of CD8 T cells in Susac syndrome. The controls were healthy donors who were matched for age and sex. Through negative isolation, CD4+ and CD8+ T cells were obtained, while TEMRA cells were enriched using FACS. After extraction with the RNeasy kit, about 0.45 to 1 ug of the RNA was reverse transcribed using random hexamers. An immunoSEQ multiplex PCR generated amplified TCR beta CDR3 products spanning 54 Vbeta and 13 Jbeta. Using its own MiXCR run on the immunoSEQ multiplex PCR reads, TCRdb lists one record per CDR3 protein. The sample carries fewer than 65,000 distinct CDR3 sequences, around nine tenths recorded once. This CDR3 is 13 amino acids long. Deletions cut 2 bases from V and 6 bases from J, with 10 bases between.

The receptor comes from a human donor in good health. The genes are TRBV12-3 or TRBV12-4 and TRBJ1-2; D may be TRBD1 (6 bases). Sequencing was carried out using CD8+ T cells from PBMCs. The CDR3 coding sequence is TGTGCCAGCAGTTTAAGGGGGACGGATGGCTACACCTTC. Amino acids: CASSLRGTDGYTF.